Reported below is one T cell receptor (beta chain). The data stem from a study of response to subunit inactivated influenza vaccine. From the RT-PCR reads, TCRdb called clonotypes with MiXCR, one entry per CDR3 protein. Among under 800,000 distinct CDR3 sequences listed, more than 11% were seen once. The sequence was obtained from a man between 45 and 60 years old who received an inactivated influenza vaccine. The material sequenced was PBMCs from blood, taken less than 15 days before vaccination.

DNA for the CDR3: TGTGCCAGCAGCGTTGGACTAGCGAACTATGAGCAGTTCTTC. It yields the protein CASSVGLANYEQFF. The rearrangement joins TRBV5-5 to TRBJ2-1, with 9 nucleotides matching TRBD2. In germline, CDR1 is SGHKS, CDR2 YYEKEE (reference sequence). The CDR3 is made up of 14 amino acids. Trimming took 4 bases from V and 8 from J; bases not matched to a gene: 7. The whole variable domain, filled in from reference TRBV5-5 and TRBJ2-1, reads DAGVTQSPTHLIKTRGQQVTLRCSPISGHKSVSWYQQVLGQGPQFIFQYYEKEERGRGNFPDRFSARQFPNYSSELNVNALLLGDSALYLCASSVGLANYEQFFGPGTRLTVL.